This T cell receptor beta chain was sequenced in a study of a mutant IDH1 vaccine in newly diagnosed glioma. V was cut by 0 bases and J by 4 bases, with 10 bases left in between. CDR3 length equals 15 residues. CDR1 and CDR2 (germline): SGHNT, YYREEE (reference sequence). Method: immunoSEQ multiplex PCR; TCRdb's copy keeps in-frame clones and lacks some. The sample carries some 48,000 clones, just under 80% recorded once. About this clone: Its specificity is unknown.

The time point is: week 5, during vaccination. Each dose of the vaccine consisted of 300 ug of mutant IDH1 20-mer peptide, with topical imiquimod. The genes are TRBV5-4 and TRBJ1-4; D not certain. Specimen: PBMCs, collected from a glioma patient whose treatment included an IDH1 peptide vaccine. This clonotype was sampled from a woman in her forties with glioma. The CDR3 nucleotides read TGTGCCAGCAGCTTGGATTACAGAAATAATGAAAAACTGTTTTTT. Protein product: CASSLDYRNNEKLFF.